The text below deals with one T cell receptor (beta chain). What it recognizes is unknown. This CDR3 spans 13 amino acids. Germline values: CDR1 GTSNPN, CDR2 SVGIG (reference sequence). V was cut by 0 bases and J by 6 bases, with 9 bases left in between. Profiled with immunoSEQ multiplex PCR; TCRdb holds only in-frame clones, not every one. The sample carries around 64,000 clones, roughly nine tenths recorded once. This record belongs to a study of T cells in localized non-small cell lung cancer. Study observations and caveats: Across samples, adjacent lung featured a median roughly 61 of the top 100 tumor clones.

The chain joins TRBV30 to TRBJ2-1; D is unresolved. Sequenced here: peripheral blood, sampled before any cancer treatment. The receptor comes from a man aged 35 to 69 with stage I lung adenocarcinoma. The CDR3 sequence: CAWSVGRLNEQFF. The CDR3 region has the DNA TGTGCCTGGAGTGTAGGACGACTCAATGAGCAGTTCTTC.